Below, 10 T cell receptor beta chains from the same sample are listed, as sequenced in a study of T-cell memory formation after mild COVID-19. MiXCR was run by TCRdb on the 5' RACE reads, yielding one entry per CDR3 protein. The table records some 150,000 distinct CDR3 sequences, roughly 13% of them present only once. What was sequenced was PBMCs or a T cell subset sorted from them (not recorded which). The receptors stem from an adult woman who had mild COVID-19 (a few samples of this study predate the infection). Cell type and time point are not known.

The sample holds many counts of this clonotype. The chain is built from TRBV7-6 and TRBJ2-7; D might be TRBD1 (5 bases). The germline V gene encodes CDR1 SGHVS and CDR2 FNYEAQ. There are 14 residues in the CDR3. With 3 bases removed from V and 1 base from J, the gap between germline ends came to 10 bases. The CDR3 protein is CASSFSTGSYEQYF. The DNA for the CDR3 is TGTGCCAGCAGCTTTTCTACAGGTTCCTACGAGCAGTACTTC.

This clonotype was counted a few times. The V call is TRBV7-6, the J call TRBJ2-7, with 8 bases identical to TRBD1. This CDR3 comprises 16 residues. Germline lookup yields CDR1 SGHVS and CDR2 FNYEAQ. The ends lost 1 base at V and 3 bases at J; junction bases unmatched: 8. The CDR3 is CASSLDPDRGNYEQYF. As DNA, the CDR3 is TGTGCCAGCAGCTTAGACCCTGACAGGGGAAACTACGAGCAGTACTTC.

The genes are TRBV7-9 and TRBJ2-1; 10 bases map to TRBD2. Per the germline V gene, CDR1 is SEHNR and CDR2 is FQNEAQ (reference sequence). The CDR3 covers 16 residues. With V trimmed by 1 base and J by 4 bases, 4 bases remained unmatched. Here the CDR3 DNA reads TGTGCCAGCAGCTTAGGGACTAGCGGATATTACAATGAGCAGTTCTTC. The encoded protein is CASSLGTSGYYNEQFF.

This rearrangement joins TRBV29-1 to TRBJ1-2; tentatively, D is TRBD1 (5 bases). The germline gives CDR1 SQVTM, CDR2 ANQGSEA. The CDR3 has 14 residues. Trimming stripped 0 bases from V and 3 bases from J, with 11 bases between. This CDR3 is CSVEDIQGDYGYTF. The CDR3 DNA reads TGCAGCGTTGAAGATATCCAGGGTGACTATGGCTACACCTTC.

J is TRBJ2-1 and V is TRBV15; TRBD2 matches 7 bases. J gave up 7 bases and V 5 bases, and 26 bases lay outside the gene matches. The length of the CDR3 is 20 residues. CDR1 and CDR2 from the germline V gene are LNHNV and YYDKDF (reference sequence). The CDR3 nucleotides read TGTGCCACCAGCGGACCTAGGTCAGGAGAACGGGAGGTCCGCATAAATGAGCAGTTCTTC. Protein product: CATSGPRSGEREVRINEQFF.

This clonotype has just a few counts. The chain carries TRBV7-6 and TRBJ2-1; 14 bases fit TRBD2. CDR1 and CDR2 from the germline V gene are SGHVS and FNYEAQ. V gave up 3 bases and J gave up 0 bases; unmatched junction bases: 10. The CDR3 spans 20 residues. Written as DNA, the CDR3 is TGTGCCAGCAGCTTTGCGCCGGGACTAGCGGGAGACTTCTCCTACAATGAGCAGTTCTTC. Translated: CASSFAPGLAGDFSYNEQFF. The full variable domain, completed using reference TRBV7-6 and TRBJ2-1, is GAGVSQSPRYKVTKRGQDVALRCDPISGHVSLYWYRQALGQGPEFLTYFNYEAQQDKSGLPNDRFSAERPEGSISTLTIQRTEQRDSAMYRCASSFAPGLAGDFSYNEQFFGPGTRLTVL.

In its sample, this clonotype was seen a few times. This chain connects TRBV12-3 or TRBV12-4 to TRBJ2-3, with TRBD2 identical over 10 bases. V shed 6 bases and J 4 bases; nucleotides not matched to a gene: 19. This CDR3 spans 19 amino acids. The CDR3 DNA sequence: TGTGCCAGCAGCCTAGGGAGCGGGAGGGCCATATTAGAGGCAGATACGCAGTATTTT. This translates into CASSLGSGRAILEADTQYF.

This clonotype occurred a few times. This chain links TRBV5-1 with TRBJ2-7; D gene uncertain. The CDR3 spans 13 residues. Germline lookup yields CDR1 SGHRS and CDR2 YFSETQ. Trimming removed 4 bases from V and 3 bases from J, with 11 bases in between. CDR3 nucleotides: TGCGCCAGCAGCATATATCCTCTCTACGAGCAGTACTTC. Its translation is CASSIYPLYEQYF.

This clonotype has a single count. The CDR3 reads CASSLMAQENTEAFF. CDR3 DNA sequence: TGCGCCAGCAGCCTTATGGCACAGGAGAACACTGAAGCTTTCTTT. V and J are TRBV4-1 and TRBJ1-1; D possibly corresponds to TRBD1 (5 bases). Germline CDR1 and CDR2: MGHRA and YSYEKL. The CDR3 is made up of 15 amino acids. V was clipped by 4 bases and J by 1 base, with 13 bases between them.

The gene calls are TRBV7-9 and TRBJ2-7; TRBD2 is a possible D gene (5 bases). CDR1 and CDR2 from the germline V gene are SEHNR and FQNEAQ (reference sequence). CDR3 length: 14 amino acids. V lost 1 base and J 7 bases, leaving 14 bases between the germline ends. Here the CDR3 reads CASSLDVGSGEQYF. The CDR3 coding sequence is TGTGCCAGCAGCTTAGATGTAGGGTCGGGGGAGCAGTACTTC.